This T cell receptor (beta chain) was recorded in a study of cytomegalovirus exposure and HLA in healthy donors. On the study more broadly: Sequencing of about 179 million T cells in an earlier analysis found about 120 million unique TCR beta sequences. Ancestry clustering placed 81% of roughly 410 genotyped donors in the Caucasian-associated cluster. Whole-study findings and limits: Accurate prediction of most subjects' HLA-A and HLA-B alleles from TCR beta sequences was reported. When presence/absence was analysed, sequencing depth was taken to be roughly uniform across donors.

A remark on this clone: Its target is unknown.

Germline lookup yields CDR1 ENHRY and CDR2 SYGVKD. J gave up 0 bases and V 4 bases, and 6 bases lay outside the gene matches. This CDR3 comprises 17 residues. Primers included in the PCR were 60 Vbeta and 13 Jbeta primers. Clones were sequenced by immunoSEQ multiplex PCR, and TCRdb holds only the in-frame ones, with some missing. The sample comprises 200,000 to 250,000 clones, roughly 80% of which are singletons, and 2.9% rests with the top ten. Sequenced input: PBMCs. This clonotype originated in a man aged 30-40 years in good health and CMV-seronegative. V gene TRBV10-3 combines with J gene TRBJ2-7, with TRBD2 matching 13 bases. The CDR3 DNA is TGTGCCATCAGTGGACTAGCGGGGGGCTCAAGCTCCTACGAGCAGTACTTC. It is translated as CAISGLAGGSSSYEQYF.